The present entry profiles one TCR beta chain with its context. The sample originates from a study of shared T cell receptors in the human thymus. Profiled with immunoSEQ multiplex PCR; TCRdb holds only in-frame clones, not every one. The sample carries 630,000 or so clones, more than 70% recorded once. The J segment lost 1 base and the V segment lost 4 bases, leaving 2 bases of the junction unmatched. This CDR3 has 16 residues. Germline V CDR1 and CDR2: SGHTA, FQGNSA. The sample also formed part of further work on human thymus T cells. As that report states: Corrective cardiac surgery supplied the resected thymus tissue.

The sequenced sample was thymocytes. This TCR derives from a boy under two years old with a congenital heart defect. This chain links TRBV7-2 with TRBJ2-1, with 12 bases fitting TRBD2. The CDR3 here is CASSSLAGGSYNEQFF. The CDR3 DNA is TGTGCCAGCAGCTCCCTAGCGGGAGGGTCCTACAATGAGCAGTTCTTC.